The sample holds many counts of the clone carrying this T cell receptor (beta chain). The data originate from a study of neurological immune-mediated disorders. CDR1 is MDHEN and CDR2 is SYDVKM in the germline V gene. The CDR3 has 14 amino acids. J gave up 9 bases and V 4 bases, and 8 bases lay outside the gene matches. In TCRdb, the 5' RACE reads were re-called with MiXCR into one record per CDR3 protein. The table has 50,000 to 70,000 distinct CDR3 sequences, around 3% seen once; the top ten hold about 4%. This sequence joins TRBV28 and TRBJ2-1; 8 nucleotides match TRBD2. The sample consisted of PBMCs. The TCR was taken from a man between 35 and 55 years old with multiple sclerosis. Here the CDR3 reads CASSSPGLVGEQFF. The CDR3 nucleotides read TGTGCCAGCAGTTCCCCGGGACTAGTAGGTGAGCAGTTCTTC.